A selection of T cell receptor beta chains follows, all from one sample in a study of response to subunit inactivated influenza vaccine. TCRdb used MiXCR to reprocess the RT-PCR reads, holding one entry per CDR3 protein. The profile shows about 700,000 distinct CDR3 sequences, around 13% of them singletons. This specimen consisted of PBMCs from blood, obtained 14 to 15 days before vaccination. The receptor source for this set is a man aged 45-65 years who received an inactivated influenza vaccine. CDR3s include the opening cysteine and the closing phenylalanine or tryptophan. D genes are given only for firm matches. Size values are once, few and many counts, or a class for expanded clones, and some rows have none.

CDR3 length: 13; D gene: NA; V gene: TRBV28; J gene: TRBJ1-5; clone size: many; CDR3 protein: CASRPQGIGPQHF; CDR3 DNA: TGTGCCAGCAGGCCACAGGGAATCGGGCCCCAGCATTTT
CDR3 length: 16; D gene: TRBD2; V gene: TRBV4-3; J gene: TRBJ2-5; clone size: many; CDR3 protein: CASSQDLAGGQETQYF; CDR3 DNA: TGCGCCAGCAGCCAAGACCTAGCGGGGGGACAAGAGACCCAGTACTTC
CDR3 length: 14; D gene: TRBD1; V gene: TRBV20-1; J gene: TRBJ2-2; clone size: NA; CDR3 protein: CSAKNTGDTGELFF; CDR3 DNA: TGCAGTGCTAAAAATACAGGGGACACCGGGGAGCTGTTTTTT
CDR3 length: 14; D gene: NA; V gene: TRBV12-3/TRBV12-4; J gene: TRBJ2-7; clone size: NA; CDR3 protein: CASSLSVRSYEQYF; CDR3 DNA: TGTGCCAGCAGTCTCAGCGTTCGCTCCTACGAGCAGTACTTC
CDR3 length: 15; D gene: TRBD2; V gene: TRBV7-2; J gene: TRBJ2-3; clone size: NA; CDR3 protein: CASSRGTSVPDTQYF; CDR3 DNA: TGTGCCAGCAGCCGAGGGACTAGCGTTCCAGATACGCAGTATTTT
CDR3 length: 14; D gene: NA; V gene: TRBV2; J gene: TRBJ1-4; clone size: NA; CDR3 protein: CASSGRQRLGNLFF; CDR3 DNA: TGTGCCAGCAGTGGACGCCAGCGGTTGGGGAACCTGTTTTTT
CDR3 length: 13; D gene: TRBD2; V gene: TRBV28; J gene: TRBJ2-3; clone size: few; CDR3 protein: CASSARTSGAQYF; CDR3 DNA: TGTGCCAGCAGCGCGAGGACTAGCGGAGCGCAGTATTTT
CDR3 length: 16; D gene: NA; V gene: TRBV3-1; J gene: TRBJ2-1; clone size: NA; CDR3 protein: CASSQDWGVQVNEQFF; CDR3 DNA: TGTGCCAGCAGCCAAGATTGGGGGGTTCAGGTCAATGAGCAGTTCTTC
CDR3 length: 15; D gene: NA; V gene: TRBV6-2/TRBV6-3; J gene: TRBJ2-5; clone size: few; CDR3 protein: CASSYVWAHQETQYF; CDR3 DNA: TGTGCCAGCAGTTACGTGTGGGCACACCAAGAGACCCAGTACTTC
CDR3 length: 13; D gene: NA; V gene: TRBV5-5; J gene: TRBJ2-3; clone size: few; CDR3 protein: CASSPEFTDTQYF; CDR3 DNA: TGTGCCAGCAGCCCGGAGTTCACAGATACGCAGTATTTT
CDR3 length: 14; D gene: TRBD2; V gene: TRBV12-3/TRBV12-4; J gene: TRBJ2-1; clone size: few; CDR3 protein: CASSQLASYNEQFF; CDR3 DNA: TGTGCCAGCAGTCAACTAGCGTCCTACAATGAGCAGTTCTTC
CDR3 length: 14; D gene: NA; V gene: TRBV14; J gene: TRBJ2-1; clone size: NA; CDR3 protein: CASSQDVVISEQFF; CDR3 DNA: TGTGCCAGCAGCCAAGACGTCGTGATCTCTGAGCAGTTCTTC
CDR3 length: 18; D gene: TRBD1; V gene: TRBV2; J gene: TRBJ1-6; clone size: few; CDR3 protein: CASSGGTGGRSYNSPLHF; CDR3 DNA: TGTGCCAGCAGTGGGGGTACAGGGGGACGGTCCTATAATTCACCCCTCCACTTT
CDR3 length: 14; D gene: NA; V gene: TRBV5-1; J gene: TRBJ2-6; clone size: NA; CDR3 protein: CASGHGAGANVLTF; CDR3 DNA: TGCGCCAGCGGTCATGGGGCTGGGGCCAACGTCCTGACTTTC
CDR3 length: 15; D gene: NA; V gene: TRBV20-1; J gene: TRBJ2-3; clone size: few; CDR3 protein: CSARARADSTDTQYF; CDR3 DNA: TGCAGTGCTAGAGCGAGAGCGGATAGCACAGATACGCAGTATTTT
CDR3 length: 15; D gene: NA; V gene: TRBV4-2; J gene: TRBJ2-7; clone size: NA; CDR3 protein: CASSQEAADSYEQYF; CDR3 DNA: TGTGCCAGCAGCCAAGAGGCGGCTGACTCCTACGAGCAGTACTTC
CDR3 length: 15; D gene: TRBD1; V gene: TRBV12-3/TRBV12-4; J gene: TRBJ1-5; clone size: NA; CDR3 protein: CASSLRTGINQPQHF; CDR3 DNA: TGTGCCAGCAGCCTAAGGACAGGGATCAATCAGCCCCAGCATTTT
CDR3 length: 15; D gene: NA; V gene: TRBV7-2; J gene: TRBJ2-3; clone size: many; CDR3 protein: CASSLLTGRADTQYF; CDR3 DNA: TGTGCCAGCAGCTTACTGACAGGGAGGGCAGATACGCAGTATTTT
CDR3 length: 15; D gene: NA; V gene: TRBV15; J gene: TRBJ1-1; clone size: NA; CDR3 protein: CATSSHLGEGWKAFF; CDR3 DNA: TGTGCCACCAGCTCGCACCTCGGGGAGGGGTGGAAGGCTTTCTTT
CDR3 length: 15; D gene: NA; V gene: TRBV20-1; J gene: TRBJ2-1; clone size: few; CDR3 protein: CSARDPGRYYNEQFF; CDR3 DNA: TGCAGTGCTAGAGATCCGGGACGGTACTACAATGAGCAGTTCTTC
CDR3 length: 15; D gene: NA; V gene: TRBV5-1; J gene: TRBJ2-5; clone size: NA; CDR3 protein: CASSLGMGRGETQYF; CDR3 DNA: TGCGCCAGCAGCTTGGGAATGGGTCGCGGGGAGACCCAGTACTTC
CDR3 length: 16; D gene: TRBD2; V gene: TRBV7-2; J gene: TRBJ2-3; clone size: NA; CDR3 protein: CASRPDSSGGVNTQYF; CDR3 DNA: TGTGCCAGCAGGCCAGACTCTAGCGGGGGCGTCAATACGCAGTATTTT